One sample yielded the 14 T cell receptor beta chains listed below, sequenced in a study of blood T cells in healthy people across ages. The second PCR ran roughly 7 to 12 cycles with a sample-barcoded 5' primer and J-beta primers. Using its own MiXCR run on the 5' RACE reads, TCRdb lists one record per CDR3 protein. The data show 1.5 million to 2 million distinct CDR3 sequences, roughly 27% seen once. Sequencing was done on a sample of blood. Receptors were obtained from a woman aged 25 to 45 in good health.

This clonotype was seen repeatedly, ten times or more. This may come from a read error, since a much larger clone is one base off. The V and J genes are TRBV5-1 and TRBJ2-3; D is uncertain. The V end lost 3 bases, the J end lost 6 bases, and 14 bases lay between the germline ends. The CDR3 covers 14 residues. Germline lookup yields CDR1 SGHRS and CDR2 YFSETQ. The CDR3 loop is CASSWGRLDDTQYF. Written as DNA, the CDR3 is TGCGCCAGCAGCTGGGGTAGACTGGACGATACGCAGTATTTT. Based on the CDR3 plus reference TRBV5-1 and TRBJ2-3, the full variable domain is KAGVTQTPRYLIKTRGQQVTLSCSPISGHRSVSWYQQTPGQGLQFLFEYFSETQRNKGNFPGRFSGRQFSNSRSEMNVSTLELGDSALYLCASSWGRLDDTQYFGPGTRLTVL.

This clonotype was counted many times. The chain uses TRBV5-1 and TRBJ2-3, with D unclear. Germline V gene data show CDR1 as SGHRS and CDR2 as YFSETQ. The CDR3 loop spans 14 amino acids. Deletions cut 0 bases from V and 0 bases from J, with 5 bases between. CDR3 nucleotides: TGCGCCAGCAGCTTGGAAGTGAGCACAGATACGCAGTATTTT. Protein: CASSLEVSTDTQYF.

This clonotype turned up a few times. CDR3 sequence reads: CASRDVRQPQHF. The CDR3 nucleotides are TGTGCCAGCAGGGACGTACGGCAGCCCCAGCATTTT. The genes are TRBV28 and TRBJ1-5; D remains unclear. Germline assignment: CDR1 MDHEN and CDR2 SYDVKM. V dropped 6 bases and J dropped 7 bases, with 10 bases sitting between them. This CDR3 comprises 12 residues.

The chain recombines TRBV28 with TRBJ1-2; maybe TRBD1 (5 bases). Looked up from germline, CDR1 is MDHEN and CDR2 is SYDVKM. The CDR3 runs to 13 residues. V lost 10 bases and J lost 2, with 14 bases in between. The CDR3 DNA sequence: TGTGCCACCCCGGAGGAGGGGAACTATGGCTACACCTTC. This translates into CATPEEGNYGYTF.

The J gene is TRBJ2-5, the V gene TRBV29-1; maybe TRBD2 (5 bases). The CDR3 length is 12 residues. Germline CDR1 SQVTM, CDR2 ANQGSEA. V lost 2 bases to trimming and J lost 11 bases, with 15 bases between them. CDR3 loop: CSVELKVGEQYF. The CDR3 DNA follows: TGCAGCGTTGAACTAAAGGTCGGGGAGCAGTACTTC.

A few counts support this clonotype. V is TRBV20-1 and J is TRBJ1-4; weak D call: TRBD1 (5 bases). Germline V gene sequence: CDR1 DFQATT, CDR2 SNEGSKA (reference sequence). The CDR3 has 13 residues. The chain's CDR3 is CAPQGDDLEKLFF. CDR3 sequence (DNA): TGCGCCCCCCAAGGGGATGACCTCGAAAAACTGTTTTTT.

The CDR3: CASSQEASGTQYF. CDR3 sequence (DNA): TGTGCCAGCAGCCAAGAGGCTAGCGGGACCCAGTACTTC. The V call is TRBV3-1, the J call TRBJ2-7; 7 bases map to TRBD2. With the DNA end fitting TRBJ2-5 better, the J assignment may be wrong. CDR3 size: 13 residues. Germline assignment: CDR1 LGHDT and CDR2 YNNKEL (reference sequence).

This clonotype appeared many times. The chain uses TRBV12-3 or TRBV12-4 and TRBJ1-2; TRBD1 might be the D (5 bases). Trimming took off 5 bases at V and 7 bases at J, with 14 bases between the two ends. This CDR3 is built from 13 residues. For the CDR3, the DNA is TGTGCCAGCAGTCCTACAGGTGCAGGTGGCTACACCTTC. Its protein product is CASSPTGAGGYTF.

The chain uses TRBV12-5 and TRBJ2-3; 12 bases fit TRBD2. V lost 4 bases and J lost 4; bases outside the gene matches: 6. This CDR3 has 16 residues. The germline gives CDR1 LGHNT, CDR2 FRNRAP. This CDR3 reads CASGSSGRAGADTQYF. The CDR3 DNA sequence: TGTGCTAGTGGTTCTAGCGGGAGGGCCGGGGCAGATACGCAGTATTTT.

The rearrangement uses TRBV6-2 or TRBV6-3 and TRBJ2-5, with no clear D. The CDR3 is 15 residues long. Trimming stripped 2 bases from V and 1 base from J, with 11 bases between. CDR1 is MNHEY and CDR2 is SVGEGT in the germline V gene. The CDR3 is CASSYRPQIQETQYF. Written as DNA, the CDR3 is TGTGCCAGCAGTTACCGACCGCAGATCCAAGAGACCCAGTACTTC.

V usage is TRBV20-1 and J usage is TRBJ2-7; D is ambiguous. Germline values: CDR1 DFQATT, CDR2 SNEGSKA (reference sequence). The CDR3 spans 14 residues. Trimming took off 0 bases at V and 5 bases at J, with 14 bases between the two ends. The chain's CDR3 is CSARDGVGSDEQYF. In DNA form, the CDR3 reads TGCAGTGCTAGAGATGGGGTCGGGTCGGACGAGCAGTACTTC.

This clonotype was found many times. The chain couples TRBV4-3 to TRBJ2-6; D is undetermined. Germline V gene lookup returns CDR1 LGHNA and CDR2 YSLEER. The CDR3 is made up of 13 amino acids. V lost 11 bases to trimming and J lost 1 base, with 9 bases between them. The CDR3 loop reads CARRVSGANVLTF. The CDR3 nucleotides are TGCGCCCGTAGGGTGTCTGGGGCCAACGTCCTGACTTTC.

This clonotype was picked up many times. The V gene is TRBV20-1, the J gene TRBJ2-5; the D gene is possibly TRBD2 (8 bases). V lost 6 bases and J lost 4, with 12 bases in between. Looked up from germline, CDR1 is DFQATT and CDR2 is SNEGSKA (reference sequence). The CDR3 contains 12 residues. CDR3 bases: TGCAGTGCCCGGGAGGGGGCAGAGACCCAGTACTTC. This codes for CSAREGAETQYF.

The gene calls are TRBV13 and TRBJ1-2, with D perhaps matching TRBD1 (6 bases). The CDR3 is 13 amino acids. V was shortened by 6 bases and J by 6 bases, with 14 bases between the two germline ends. Looked up from germline, CDR1 is PRHDT and CDR2 is FYEKMQ (reference sequence). The CDR3 nucleotides read TGTGCCAGCAGTTCGGACAGCTTCCATGGCTACACCTTC. It is translated as CASSSDSFHGYTF.